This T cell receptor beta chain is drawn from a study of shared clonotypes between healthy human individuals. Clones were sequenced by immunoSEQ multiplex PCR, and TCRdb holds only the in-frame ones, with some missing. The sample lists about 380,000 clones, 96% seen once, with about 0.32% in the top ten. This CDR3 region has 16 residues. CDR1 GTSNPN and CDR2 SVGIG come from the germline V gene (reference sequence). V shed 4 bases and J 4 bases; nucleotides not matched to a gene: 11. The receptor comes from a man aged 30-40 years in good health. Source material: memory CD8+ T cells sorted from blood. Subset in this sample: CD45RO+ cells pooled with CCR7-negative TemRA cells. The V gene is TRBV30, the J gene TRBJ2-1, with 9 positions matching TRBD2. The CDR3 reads CAWNSARTSAYNEQFF. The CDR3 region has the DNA TGTGCCTGGAATTCGGCTCGGACTAGCGCATACAATGAGCAGTTCTTC. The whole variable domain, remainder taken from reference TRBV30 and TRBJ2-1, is SQTIHQWPATLVQPVGSPLSLECTVEGTSNPNLYWYRQAAGRGLQLLFYSVGIGQISSEVPQNLSASRPQDRQFILSSKKLLLSDSGFYLCAWNSARTSAYNEQFFGPGTRLTVL.